These 14 T cell receptor beta chains originate from one sample sequenced in a study of regulatory T cells in long-lasting Graves disease. Time point in this sample: newly diagnosed GD, antithyroid drugs for less than 3 months. Generation of the TCR library employed RNA extracted from PBMCs. With iRepertoire HTBI primers and Arm-PCR of CDR3 regions, TCR beta libraries were built. MiXCR was run by TCRdb on the multiplex PCR reads, yielding one entry per CDR3 protein. The sample yields under 300,000 distinct CDR3 sequences, 18% seen once. Here the sequenced sample was peripheral blood mononuclear cells (PBMCs), taken at new diagnosis, from a patient treated with antithyroid drugs. The receptors were sampled from a female donor with Graves disease.

This clonotype came up many times. V and J are TRBV7-2 and TRBJ2-7; TRBD2 matches 10 bases. This CDR3 is built from 15 residues. Looked up from germline, CDR1 is SGHTA and CDR2 is FQGNSA. The V and J ends lost 4 bases and 2 bases, in that order; junction bases with no gene match: 5. The CDR3 protein is CASSSVAGGPYEQYF. DNA for the CDR3: TGTGCCAGCAGCTCCGTAGCGGGAGGACCCTACGAGCAGTACTTC. Full variable domain (remainder filled in from reference TRBV7-2 and TRBJ2-7): GAGVSQSPSNKVTEKGKDVELRCDPISGHTALYWYRQSLGQGLEFLIYFQGNSAPDKSGLPSDRFSAERTGGSVSTLTIQRTQQEDSAVYLCASSSVAGGPYEQYFGPGTRLTVT.

The sample holds many counts of this clonotype. The chain recombines TRBV11-2 with TRBJ1-1, with D tentatively TRBD1 (6 bases). CDR1 SGHAT and CDR2 FQNNGV come from the germline V gene. The CDR3 runs to 14 residues. V gave up 2 bases and J gave up 11 bases, with 18 bases separating them. CDR3 protein: CASSLRGGTPTAFF. CDR3 DNA: TGTGCCAGCAGCTTAAGGGGGGGCACGCCAACGGCTTTCTTT.

In this sample, this clonotype turned up many times. The chain links TRBV2 to TRBJ2-7; the D gene could be TRBD1 or TRBD2 (5 bases each). The CDR3 has 12 amino acids. Germline V gene lookup returns CDR1 SNHLY and CDR2 FYNNEI. The germline V and J ends were trimmed by 11 bases and 0 bases, with 11 bases remaining between them. CDR3 sequence reads: CAGGRSSYEQYF. In DNA, the CDR3 is TGTGCCGGGGGACGGAGCTCCTACGAGCAGTACTTC.

In its sample, this clonotype was seen many times. V usage is TRBV5-8 and J usage is TRBJ1-4, with 10 bases lining up with TRBD1. The CDR3 is 16 residues long. Trimming at V came to 4 bases and at J to 0 bases, leaving 3 bases not matched to a gene. In germline, CDR1 is SGHTS, CDR2 YDEGEE. CDR3 sequence: CASSPGTGATNEKLFF. DNA of the CDR3: TGTGCCAGCAGCCCCGGGACAGGGGCAACTAATGAAAAACTGTTTTTT.

This clonotype occurred many times. The rearrangement uses TRBV19 and TRBJ2-5; 9 bases fit TRBD2. V lost 0 bases and J lost 1; bases outside the gene matches: 6. This CDR3 region has 17 residues. Germline CDR1 is LNHDA and CDR2 is SQIVND (reference sequence). The CDR3 DNA sequence: TGTGCCAGTAGTATAGATGGTGCGGGAGGGCCCCAAGAGACCCAGTACTTC. Translation gives CASSIDGAGGPQETQYF.

This chain links TRBV10-3 with TRBJ2-3; 8 nucleotides align to TRBD2. This CDR3 comprises 14 residues. CDR1 and CDR2 from the germline V gene are ENHRY and SYGVKD. The V segment lost 2 bases and the J segment 5 bases; nucleotides outside the gene matches: 3. CDR3 bases: TGTGCCATCAGTGAGCCGGGAGGGGGAGATACGCAGTATTTT. This encodes CAISEPGGGDTQYF.

J is TRBJ1-2 and V is TRBV7-2; 12 bases are shared with TRBD1. Trimming cost V 5 bases and J 5 bases; bases outside gene matches: 6. CDR1 and CDR2 from the germline V gene are SGHTA and FQGNSA. CDR3 size: 15 residues. The CDR3: CASSLPGQGAYGYTF. The CDR3 nucleotides read TGTGCCAGCAGCCTACCGGGACAGGGGGCTTATGGCTACACCTTC. Based on the CDR3 plus reference TRBV7-2 and TRBJ1-2, the full variable domain is GAGVSQSPSNKVTEKGKDVELRCDPISGHTALYWYRQSLGQGLEFLIYFQGNSAPDKSGLPSDRFSAERTGGSVSTLTIQRTQQEDSAVYLCASSLPGQGAYGYTFGSGTRLTVV.

The sample holds many counts of this clonotype. The CDR3 is CARTLEGVEQFF. In nucleotides, the CDR3 is TGTGCCAGGACCCTCGAGGGGGTTGAGCAGTTCTTC. The chain links TRBV6-1 to TRBJ2-1; D possibly corresponds to TRBD1 (6 bases). V lost 9 bases, J lost 9 bases, and 15 bases lay in between. CDR3 length equals 12 residues. CDR1 MNHNS and CDR2 SASEGT come from the germline V gene.

The chain combines TRBV7-9 with TRBJ2-1; D remains ambiguous. This CDR3 is built from 13 residues. Trimming left V 1 base short and J 6 bases short, with 7 bases between. From germline, CDR1 is SEHNR and CDR2 FQNEAQ (reference sequence). The CDR3 loop is CASSLDPINEQFF. DNA of the CDR3: TGTGCCAGCAGCTTAGATCCGATCAATGAGCAGTTCTTC.

This clonotype has at least ten counts. V is TRBV7-2 and J is TRBJ2-2; TRBD2 agrees at 10 bases. Germline values: CDR1 SGHTA, CDR2 FQGNSA. This CDR3 spans 15 amino acids. V trimming: 2 bases; J trimming: 4 bases; junction bases outside the gene matches: 1. Written as DNA, the CDR3 is TGTGCCAGCAGCTTACTAGCGGGAGCCACCGGGGAGCTGTTTTTT. Translating gives CASSLLAGATGELFF.

This clonotype was recorded many times. The gene calls are TRBV9 and TRBJ2-1, with TRBD2 as a possible D gene (5 bases). The CDR3 is 14 residues long. The germline gives CDR1 SGDLS, CDR2 YYNGEE. V was clipped by 4 bases and J by 11 bases, with 19 bases between them. For the CDR3, the DNA is TGTGCCAGCAGCCCCTATGGAGGTAGCCTGAAGCAGTTCTTC. Protein sequence: CASSPYGGSLKQFF.

The sample holds many counts of this clonotype. The chain combines TRBV20-1 with TRBJ2-6; D not resolved. CDR1 is DFQATT, CDR2 SNEGSKA, per germline (reference sequence). V was shortened by 5 bases and J by 3 bases, with 8 bases between the two germline ends. The CDR3 extends over 13 amino acids. The CDR3 protein is CSAHSLGANVLTF. CDR3 nucleotides: TGCAGTGCTCACTCACTTGGGGCCAACGTCCTGACTTTC.

CDR3 in amino acids: CASSSYRDRAFTDTQYF. The CDR3 nucleotides are TGTGCCAGCAGTTCGTACCGGGACAGGGCATTCACAGATACGCAGTATTTT. V and J are TRBV6-5 and TRBJ2-3; TRBD1 matches 9 bases. Germline values: CDR1 MNHEY, CDR2 SVGAGI. V lost 4 bases to trimming and J lost 2 bases; unmatched junction nucleotides: 10. The CDR3 loop spans 17 amino acids.

This clonotype was seen at least ten times. This chain joins TRBV6-2 or TRBV6-3 and TRBJ2-1; 7 nucleotides agree with TRBD1. The germline CDR1 and CDR2 sequences are MNHEY and SVGEGT. V shed 4 bases and J 0 bases; nucleotides not matched to a gene: 6. The CDR3 has 16 residues. The DNA for the CDR3 is TGTGCCAGCAGTTCCTCGACAGGGAGCTCCTACAATGAGCAGTTCTTC. Amino acids: CASSSSTGSSYNEQFF.